This entry lists 18 T cell receptor beta chains sequenced from one sample in a study of T cells in Graves' hyperthyroidism and ophthalmopathy. Amplification yielded TCR beta CDR3 regions, with RNA transcripts as the source. Researchers ran a first-round RT-PCR on the TCR CDR3 using the HTBI primer set. MiXCR, applied by TCRdb to the multiplex PCR reads, yields one record per CDR3 protein. This table has around 620,000 distinct CDR3 sequences, roughly 17% appearing once. The source material was blood. All receptors derive from a woman aged 30 to 39 with Graves' hyperthyroidism.

This clonotype came up a few times. V and J are TRBV18 and TRBJ2-7; 9 bases agree with TRBD1. V lost 2 bases to trimming and J lost 6 bases; unmatched junction nucleotides: 5. Germline V lookup: CDR1 KGHSH, CDR2 LQKENI. The CDR3 has 14 residues. As DNA, the CDR3 is TGTGCCAGCTCACCATCCCGGGACAGGGTCGAGCAGTACTTC. Its protein product is CASSPSRDRVEQYF. Combining the CDR3 with reference TRBV18 and TRBJ2-7 gives the whole variable domain NAGVMQNPRHLVRRRGQEARLRCSPMKGHSHVYWYRQLPEEGLKFMVYLQKENIIDESGMPKERFSAEFPKEGPSILRIQQVVRGDSAAYFCASSPSRDRVEQYFGPGTRLTVT.

This clonotype turned up a few times. The V call is TRBV20-1, the J call TRBJ1-6; tentative D call: TRBD1 (5 bases). The V end was cut by 3 bases, the J end by 0 bases, with 15 bases between. The CDR3 has 17 amino acids. The germline CDR1 and CDR2 sequences are DFQATT and SNEGSKA (reference sequence). CDR3 in amino acids: CSASYRDGGSYNSPLHF. CDR3 nucleotides: TGCAGTGCTAGTTACCGGGACGGAGGCTCCTATAATTCACCCCTCCACTTT.

This clonotype has just a few counts. The chain uses TRBV5-1 and TRBJ2-2; the D gene is possibly TRBD1 (6 bases). The V end lost 5 bases, the J end lost 10 bases, and 12 bases lay between the germline ends. Germline CDR1 and CDR2: SGHRS and YFSETQ. CDR3 length equals 12 residues. As DNA, the CDR3 is TGCGCCAGCAGTCCCTACAGGGAGGAGCTGTTTTTT. Amino acid sequence: CASSPYREELFF. Drawing the rest from reference TRBV5-1 and TRBJ2-2, the complete variable domain is KAGVTQTPRYLIKTRGQQVTLSCSPISGHRSVSWYQQTPGQGLQFLFEYFSETQRNKGNFPGRFSGRQFSNSRSEMNVSTLELGDSALYLCASSPYREELFFGEGSRLTVL.

This clonotype occurred many times. This chain connects TRBV5-1 to TRBJ1-1; D gene ambiguous. Germline loops: CDR1 SGHRS, CDR2 YFSETQ. The V end was cut by 4 bases, the J end by 8 bases, with 12 bases between. The CDR3 totals 12 residues. The CDR3 bases are TGCGCCAGCAGCGGTGACACCCGGGAAGCTTTCTTT. It yields the protein CASSGDTREAFF.

Remarks on this clonotype: One junction end does not reproduce the germline sequence, and a read error may be involved. The V call is TRBV11-2, the J call TRBJ1-4, with D unresolved. Germline CDR1 is SGHAT and CDR2 is FQNNGV. The length of the CDR3 is 15 residues. CDR3 in amino acids: CAGSPGPVTNEKLFF. CDR3 nucleotides: TGTGCCGGCAGCCCCGGACCTGTTACTAATGAAAAACTGTTTTTT.

The J gene is TRBJ2-1, the V gene TRBV3-1; 9 nucleotides align to TRBD2. This CDR3 has 17 residues. The J segment lost 2 bases and the V segment lost 1 base, leaving 6 bases of the junction unmatched. Per the germline V gene, CDR1 is LGHDT and CDR2 is YNNKEL (reference sequence). The CDR3 DNA sequence: TGTGCCAGCAGCCAAGTGATTTTAGCGGGAGCCTACAATGAGCAGTTCTTC. Translated, it gives CASSQVILAGAYNEQFF.

This clonotype was seen repeatedly, ten times or more. The chain joins TRBV11-2 to TRBJ2-7; perhaps TRBD1 as D (6 bases). CDR3 length equals 12 residues. CDR1 is SGHAT, CDR2 FQNNGV, per germline. The germline V and J ends were trimmed by 5 bases and 6 bases, with 11 bases remaining between them. CDR3 sequence: CASSVTGTEQYF. The CDR3 region has the DNA TGTGCCAGCAGCGTTACAGGGACCGAGCAGTACTTC.

This clonotype was found a few times. The chain combines TRBV20-1 with TRBJ2-5; TRBD1 matches at 11 bases. From germline, CDR1 is DFQATT and CDR2 SNEGSKA (reference sequence). This CDR3 has 16 residues. The V and J ends lost 3 bases and 3 bases, in that order; junction bases with no gene match: 9. Here the CDR3 DNA reads TGCAGTGCTAGCCCCGGGACAGGGGGGTTAGAAGAGACCCAGTACTTC. Protein sequence: CSASPGTGGLEETQYF.

Many counts were recorded for this clonotype. The CDR3 region has the DNA TGTGCCAGCAGTACCACAGGGGTAGCCATTCAGTACTTC. Protein product: CASSTTGVAIQYF. The rearrangement joins TRBV12-3 or TRBV12-4 to TRBJ2-4, with 7 bases that match TRBD1. Trimming cost V 5 bases and J 9 bases; bases outside gene matches: 7. The CDR3 length is 13 residues.

This clonotype was detected many times. This sequence joins TRBV28 and TRBJ2-5; unclear D gene. This CDR3 comprises 11 residues. Trimming took 7 bases from V and 6 from J, leaving 9 bases between them. Looked up from germline, CDR1 is MDHEN and CDR2 is SYDVKM. This CDR3 reads CASNTMKTQYF. The CDR3 DNA follows: TGTGCCAGCAACACTATGAAGACCCAGTACTTC.

At least ten counts were recorded for this clonotype. The chain carries TRBV30 and TRBJ1-1; D not resolved. Germline lookup yields CDR1 GTSNPN and CDR2 SVGIG (reference sequence). This CDR3 contains 14 residues. V lost 0 bases, J lost 1 base, and 9 bases lay in between. The CDR3 DNA is TGTGCCTGGAGTGTAGGACTGACGAACACTGAAGCTTTCTTT. Its protein is CAWSVGLTNTEAFF.

This clonotype was observed many times. DNA for the CDR3: TGTGCCACCAGCAGAGATCAGGCTAGCCCTCAAGAGACCCAGTACTTC. This codes for CATSRDQASPQETQYF. The J gene is TRBJ2-5, the V gene TRBV15; weak D call: TRBD2 (5 bases). This CDR3 has 16 residues. Trimming took 0 bases from V and 2 from J, leaving 13 bases between them. Germline CDR1 reads LNHNV; CDR2 reads YYDKDF (reference sequence).

This clonotype was detected many times. The rearrangement links TRBV20-1 to TRBJ2-3; D call uncertain. The germline CDR1 and CDR2 sequences are DFQATT and SNEGSKA (reference sequence). V lost 1 base and J 4 bases, leaving 12 bases between the germline ends. The CDR3 has 14 amino acids. The CDR3 protein is CSARAMDSPDTQYF. In DNA, the CDR3 is TGCAGTGCTAGAGCTATGGATTCCCCAGATACGCAGTATTTT.

This clonotype was seen at least ten times. V usage is TRBV2 and J usage is TRBJ2-3; the D is unclear. Germline values: CDR1 SNHLY, CDR2 FYNNEI. V was clipped by 7 bases and J by 0 bases, with 11 bases between them. The CDR3 extends over 14 amino acids. CDR3 sequence: CASIPLQSTDTQYF. The CDR3 nucleotides read TGTGCCAGCATCCCCCTACAGAGCACAGATACGCAGTATTTT. Full variable domain (remainder filled in from reference TRBV2 and TRBJ2-3): EPEVTQTPSHQVTQMGQEVILRCVPISNHLYFYWYRQILGQKVEFLVSFYNNEISEKSEIFDDQFSVERPDGSNFTLKIRSTKLEDSAMYFCASIPLQSTDTQYFGPGTRLTVL.

This rearrangement joins TRBV28 to TRBJ1-2, with 7 bases identical to TRBD1. From germline, CDR1 is MDHEN and CDR2 SYDVKM. V shed 3 bases and J 4 bases; nucleotides not matched to a gene: 8. The CDR3 is 15 residues long. Here the CDR3 reads CASSFRGRPPYGYTF. In DNA form, the CDR3 reads TGTGCCAGCAGTTTTAGGGGGCGCCCCCCCTATGGCTACACCTTC.

The genes are TRBV5-1 and TRBJ2-3, with 10 positions matching TRBD2. CDR3 length: 16 amino acids. Germline loops: CDR1 SGHRS, CDR2 YFSETQ. With V trimmed by 3 bases and J by 0 bases, 4 bases remained unmatched. The CDR3 sequence: CASSSQAGGSTDTQYF. The CDR3 bases are TGCGCCAGCAGCTCCCAAGCGGGAGGGAGCACAGATACGCAGTATTTT.

This rearrangement joins TRBV9 to TRBJ2-2; 8 nucleotides line up with TRBD2. Trimming at V came to 6 bases and at J to 6 bases, leaving 10 bases not matched to a gene. Germline assignment: CDR1 SGDLS and CDR2 YYNGEE. The length of the CDR3 is 15 residues. The CDR3 reads CASNLSGLVSGELFF. The DNA of the CDR3 is TGTGCCAGCAACCTTTCGGGACTAGTCTCCGGGGAGCTGTTTTTT.

This clonotype was seen ten or more times. This chain connects TRBV12-3 or TRBV12-4 to TRBJ2-7; no reliable D call. Deletions cut 2 bases from V and 6 bases from J, with 11 bases between. This CDR3 is 13 amino acids long. The DNA of the CDR3 is TGTGCCAGCAGTTTAACCCTCTCGGGCGAGCAGTACTTC. It codes for CASSLTLSGEQYF.